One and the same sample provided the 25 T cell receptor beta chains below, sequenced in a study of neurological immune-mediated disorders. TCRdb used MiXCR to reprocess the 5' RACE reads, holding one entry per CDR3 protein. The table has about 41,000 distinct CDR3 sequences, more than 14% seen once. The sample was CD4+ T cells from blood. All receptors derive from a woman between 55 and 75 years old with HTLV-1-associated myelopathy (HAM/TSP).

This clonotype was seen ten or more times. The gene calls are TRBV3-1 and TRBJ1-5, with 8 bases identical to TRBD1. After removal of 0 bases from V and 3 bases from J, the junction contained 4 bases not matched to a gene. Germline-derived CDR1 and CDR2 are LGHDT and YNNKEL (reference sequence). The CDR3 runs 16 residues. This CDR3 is CASSQDGQGHNQPQHF. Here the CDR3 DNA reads TGTGCCAGCAGCCAAGACGGACAGGGTCACAATCAGCCCCAGCATTTT. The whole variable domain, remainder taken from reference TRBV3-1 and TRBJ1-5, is DTAVSQTPKYLVTQMGNDKSIKCEQNLGHDTMYWYKQDSKKFLKIMFSYNNKELIINETVPNRFSPKSPDKAHLNLHINSLELGDSAVYFCASSQDGQGHNQPQHFGDGTRLSIL.

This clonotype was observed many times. As DNA, the CDR3 is TGTGCCAGCAGCGCGGGACAGGGAGGAAACACTGAAGCTTTCTTT. This translates into CASSAGQGGNTEAFF. The V and J genes are TRBV9 and TRBJ1-1; the match to TRBD1 covers 9 bases. Germline V gives CDR1 SGDLS, CDR2 YYNGEE. The trim removed 3 bases at V and 2 bases at J, leaving 5 bases unmatched. This CDR3 is 15 amino acids long.

CDR3 region: CASSPTGTSGVGGELFF. DNA for the CDR3: TGTGCCAGCAGCCCCACGGGGACTAGCGGGGTTGGCGGGGAGCTGTTTTTT. The chain combines TRBV28 with TRBJ2-2; 13 bases are a match to TRBD2. The germline V gene encodes CDR1 MDHEN and CDR2 SYDVKM. The J segment lost 7 bases and the V segment lost 6 bases, leaving 11 bases of the junction unmatched. The CDR3 runs 17 residues.

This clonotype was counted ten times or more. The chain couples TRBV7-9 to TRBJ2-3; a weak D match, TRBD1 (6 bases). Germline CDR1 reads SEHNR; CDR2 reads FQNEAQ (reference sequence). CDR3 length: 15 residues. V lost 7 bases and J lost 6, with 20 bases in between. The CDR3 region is CASTPITGKRDTQYF. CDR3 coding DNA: TGTGCCAGCACCCCCATAACAGGGAAGCGGGATACGCAGTATTTT. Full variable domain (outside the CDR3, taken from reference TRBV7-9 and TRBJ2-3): DTGVSQNPRHKITKRGQNVTFRCDPISEHNRLYWYRQTLGQGPEFLTYFQNEAQLEKSRLLSDRFSAERPKGSFSTLEIQRTEQGDSAMYLCASTPITGKRDTQYFGPGTRLTVL.

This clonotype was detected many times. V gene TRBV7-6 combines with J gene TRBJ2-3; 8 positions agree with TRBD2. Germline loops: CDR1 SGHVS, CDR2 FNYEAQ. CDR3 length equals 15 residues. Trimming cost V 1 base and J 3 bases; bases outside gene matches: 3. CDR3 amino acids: CASSLGGTRTDTQYF. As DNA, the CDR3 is TGTGCCAGCAGCTTAGGCGGGACTAGAACAGATACGCAGTATTTT. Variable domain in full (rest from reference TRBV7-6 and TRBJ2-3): GAGVSQSPRYKVTKRGQDVALRCDPISGHVSLYWYRQALGQGPEFLTYFNYEAQQDKSGLPNDRFSAERPEGSISTLTIQRTEQRDSAMYRCASSLGGTRTDTQYFGPGTRLTVL.

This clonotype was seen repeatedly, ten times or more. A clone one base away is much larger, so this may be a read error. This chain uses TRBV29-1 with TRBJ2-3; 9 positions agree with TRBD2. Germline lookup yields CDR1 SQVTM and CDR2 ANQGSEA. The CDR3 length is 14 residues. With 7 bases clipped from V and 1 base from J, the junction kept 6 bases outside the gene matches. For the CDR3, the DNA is TGCAGCGCTGGACTAGCGAGGGGCACAGATACGCAGTATTTT. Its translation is CSAGLARGTDTQYF.

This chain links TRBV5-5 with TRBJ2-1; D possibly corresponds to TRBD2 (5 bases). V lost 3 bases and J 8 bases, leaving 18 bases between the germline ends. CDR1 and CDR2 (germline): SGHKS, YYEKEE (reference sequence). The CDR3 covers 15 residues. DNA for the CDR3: TGTGCCAGCAGCTCCCTTGGAGGTTTTGGAGATGAGCAGTTCTTC. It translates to CASSSLGGFGDEQFF.

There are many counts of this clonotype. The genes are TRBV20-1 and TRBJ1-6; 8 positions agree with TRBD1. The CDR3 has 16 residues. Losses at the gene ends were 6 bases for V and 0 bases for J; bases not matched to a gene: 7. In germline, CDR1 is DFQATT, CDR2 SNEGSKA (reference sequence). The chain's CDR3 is CSAPGQESSYNSPLHF. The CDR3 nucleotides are TGCAGTGCACCGGGACAGGAGAGCTCCTATAATTCACCCCTCCACTTT.

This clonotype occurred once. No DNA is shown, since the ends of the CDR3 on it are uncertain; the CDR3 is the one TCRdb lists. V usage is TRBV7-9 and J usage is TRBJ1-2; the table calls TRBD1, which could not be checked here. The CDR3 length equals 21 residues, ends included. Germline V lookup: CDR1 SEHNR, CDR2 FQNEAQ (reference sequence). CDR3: CASSFYICSARTGQGNYGYTF.

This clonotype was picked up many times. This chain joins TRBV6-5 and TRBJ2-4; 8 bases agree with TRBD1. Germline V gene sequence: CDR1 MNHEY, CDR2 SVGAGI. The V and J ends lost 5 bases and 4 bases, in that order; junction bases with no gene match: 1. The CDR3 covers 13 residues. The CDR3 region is CASSDRGKNIQYF. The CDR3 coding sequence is TGTGCCAGCAGTGACAGGGGAAAAAACATTCAGTACTTC.

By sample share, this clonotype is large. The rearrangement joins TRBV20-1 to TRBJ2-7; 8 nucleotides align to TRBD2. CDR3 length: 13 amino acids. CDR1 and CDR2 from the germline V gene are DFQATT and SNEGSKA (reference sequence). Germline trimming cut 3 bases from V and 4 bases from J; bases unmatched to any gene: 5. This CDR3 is CSARRGARYEQYF. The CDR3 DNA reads TGCAGTGCTAGGCGGGGGGCCAGGTACGAGCAGTACTTC.

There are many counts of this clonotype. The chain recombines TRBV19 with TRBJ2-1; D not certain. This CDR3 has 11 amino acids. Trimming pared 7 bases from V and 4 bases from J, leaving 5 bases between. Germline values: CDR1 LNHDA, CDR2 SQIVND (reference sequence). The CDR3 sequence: CASMEYNEQFF. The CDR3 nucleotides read TGTGCCAGTATGGAATACAATGAGCAGTTCTTC.

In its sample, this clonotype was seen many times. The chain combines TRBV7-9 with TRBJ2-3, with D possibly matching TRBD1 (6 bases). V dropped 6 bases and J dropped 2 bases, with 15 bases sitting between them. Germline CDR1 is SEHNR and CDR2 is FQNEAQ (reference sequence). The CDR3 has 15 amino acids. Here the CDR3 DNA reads TGTGCCAGCAGTATAGGGGGAGCGGACACAGATACGCAGTATTTT. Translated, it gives CASSIGGADTDTQYF.

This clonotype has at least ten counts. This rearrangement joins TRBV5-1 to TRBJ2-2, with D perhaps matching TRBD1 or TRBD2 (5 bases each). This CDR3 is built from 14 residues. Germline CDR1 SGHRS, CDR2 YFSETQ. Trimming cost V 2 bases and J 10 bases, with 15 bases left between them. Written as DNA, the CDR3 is TGCGCCAGCAGCTTCCAGGCTAGAGGGGAGGAGCTGTTTTTT. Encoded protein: CASSFQARGEELFF.

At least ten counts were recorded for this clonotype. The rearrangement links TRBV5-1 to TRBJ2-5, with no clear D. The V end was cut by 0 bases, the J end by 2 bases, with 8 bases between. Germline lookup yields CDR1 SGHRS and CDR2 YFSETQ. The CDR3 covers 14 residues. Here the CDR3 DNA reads TGCGCCAGCAGCTTGGCAAGTATGCAAGAGACCCAGTACTTC. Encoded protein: CASSLASMQETQYF.

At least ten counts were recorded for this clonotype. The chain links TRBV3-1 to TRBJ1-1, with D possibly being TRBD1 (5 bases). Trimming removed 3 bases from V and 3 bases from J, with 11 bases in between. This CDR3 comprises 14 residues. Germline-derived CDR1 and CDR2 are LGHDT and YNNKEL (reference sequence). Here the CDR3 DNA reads TGTGCCAGCAGCCACCCAGGGTCGGACACTGAAGCTTTCTTT. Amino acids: CASSHPGSDTEAFF.

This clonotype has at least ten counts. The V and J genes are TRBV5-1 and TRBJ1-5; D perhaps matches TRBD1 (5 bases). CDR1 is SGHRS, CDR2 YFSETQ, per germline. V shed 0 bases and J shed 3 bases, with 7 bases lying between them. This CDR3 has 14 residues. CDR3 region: CASSLGGDNQPQHF. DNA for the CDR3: TGCGCCAGCAGCTTGGGAGGGGACAATCAGCCCCAGCATTTT.

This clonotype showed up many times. CDR3 nucleotide sequence: TGTGCCAGCAGCTTTCTTGAGACCCAGTACTTC. It is translated as CASSFLETQYF. The chain uses TRBV7-9 and TRBJ2-5; the D is unclear. CDR3 size: 11 residues. Germline lookup yields CDR1 SEHNR and CDR2 FQNEAQ (reference sequence). The germline V and J ends were trimmed by 3 bases and 5 bases, with 4 bases remaining between them.

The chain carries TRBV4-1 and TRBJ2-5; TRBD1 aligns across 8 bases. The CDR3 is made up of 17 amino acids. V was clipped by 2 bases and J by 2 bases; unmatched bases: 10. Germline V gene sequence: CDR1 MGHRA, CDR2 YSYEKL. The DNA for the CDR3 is TGCGCCAGCAGCCAAAATCCGGCTGGGACAGGACAAGAGACCCAGTACTTC. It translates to CASSQNPAGTGQETQYF.

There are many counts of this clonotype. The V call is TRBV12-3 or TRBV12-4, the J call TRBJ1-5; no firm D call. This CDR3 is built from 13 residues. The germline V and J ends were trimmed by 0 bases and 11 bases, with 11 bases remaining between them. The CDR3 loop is CASSLAILTSQHF. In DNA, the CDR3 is TGTGCCAGCAGTTTAGCGATCCTGACATCCCAGCATTTT.

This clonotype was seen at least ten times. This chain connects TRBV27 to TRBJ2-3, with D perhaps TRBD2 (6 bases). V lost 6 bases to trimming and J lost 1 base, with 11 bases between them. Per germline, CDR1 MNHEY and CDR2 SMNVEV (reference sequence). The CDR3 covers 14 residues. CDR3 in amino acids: CASRGIAGTDTQYF. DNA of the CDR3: TGTGCCAGCAGGGGGATAGCGGGCACAGATACGCAGTATTTT.

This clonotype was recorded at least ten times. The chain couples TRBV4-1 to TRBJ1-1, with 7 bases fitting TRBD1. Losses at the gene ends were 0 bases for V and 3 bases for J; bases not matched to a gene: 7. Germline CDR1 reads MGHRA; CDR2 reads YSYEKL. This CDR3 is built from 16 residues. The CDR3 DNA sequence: TGCGCCAGCAGCCAAGACACAGGGGCCACGGACACTGAAGCTTTCTTT. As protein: CASSQDTGATDTEAFF.

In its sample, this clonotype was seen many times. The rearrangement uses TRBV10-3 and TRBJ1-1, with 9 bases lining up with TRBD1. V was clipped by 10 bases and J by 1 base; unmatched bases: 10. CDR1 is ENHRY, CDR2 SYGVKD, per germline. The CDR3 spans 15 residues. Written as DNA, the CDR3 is TGTGCCACCGAAGGCGGGGGACAGGGGAACACTGAAGCTTTCTTT. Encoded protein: CATEGGGQGNTEAFF.

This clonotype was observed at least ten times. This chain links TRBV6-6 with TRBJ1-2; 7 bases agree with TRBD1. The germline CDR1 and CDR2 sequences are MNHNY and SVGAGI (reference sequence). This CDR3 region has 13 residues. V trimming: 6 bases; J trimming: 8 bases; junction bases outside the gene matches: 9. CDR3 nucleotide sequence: TGTGCCAGCAGCTCGACAGGGAAAGGAGGCTACACCTTC. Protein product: CASSSTGKGGYTF.

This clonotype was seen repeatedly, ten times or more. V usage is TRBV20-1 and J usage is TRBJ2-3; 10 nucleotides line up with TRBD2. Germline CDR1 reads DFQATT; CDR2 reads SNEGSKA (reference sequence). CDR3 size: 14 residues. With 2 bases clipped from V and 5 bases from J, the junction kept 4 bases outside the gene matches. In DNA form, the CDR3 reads TGCAGTGCTAGATACCCTAGCGGGGGAGATACGCAGTATTTT. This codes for CSARYPSGGDTQYF.